A selection of T cell receptor beta chains follows, all from one sample in a study of shared clonotypes between healthy human individuals. The method was immunoSEQ multiplex PCR; TCRdb's version includes in-frame clones alone and lacks a portion of them. The table shows over a million clones, with roughly 96% occurring only once. Material: naive CD4+ T cells sorted from blood. These TCRs come from a man aged 25 to 40 in good health. Both conserved end residues are part of each CDR3. A D gene is named only where the DNA matches it firmly. Not all rows give a size; the values are once, few, many and, for expanded clones, a class.

clone size: .; J gene: TRBJ1-4; V gene: TRBV15; D gene: .; CDR3 DNA: TGTGCCACCAGCCCCGCTGGGGGGCTCACTGAAAAACTGTTTTTT; CDR3 protein: CATSPAGGLTEKLFF
clone size: .; J gene: TRBJ2-1; V gene: TRBV5-1; D gene: .; CDR3 DNA: TGCGCCAGCAGCTTTATTAGCTTGAATGAGCAGTTCTTC; CDR3 protein: CASSFISLNEQFF
clone size: .; J gene: TRBJ2-3; V gene: TRBV10-3; D gene: TRBD2; CDR3 DNA: TGTGCCACTACAGCGGGAGTCGCAGATACGCAGTATTTT; CDR3 protein: CATTAGVADTQYF
clone size: .; J gene: TRBJ2-1; V gene: TRBV30; D gene: TRBD2; CDR3 DNA: TGTGCCTGGACGGCAGGACTAGGCTACAATGAGCAGTTCTTC; CDR3 protein: CAWTAGLGYNEQFF
clone size: .; J gene: TRBJ1-2; V gene: TRBV6-1; D gene: .; CDR3 DNA: TGTGCCAGCAGTGAATCAGGGAGGTTCCTTTATGGCTACACCTTC; CDR3 protein: CASSESGRFLYGYTF
clone size: .; J gene: TRBJ2-2; V gene: TRBV5-6; D gene: TRBD1; CDR3 DNA: TGTGCCAGCAGCTCAGATCGGGACAGCCGAGAACGGGAGCTGTTTTTT; CDR3 protein: CASSSDRDSRERELFF
clone size: .; J gene: TRBJ2-7; V gene: TRBV19; D gene: .; CDR3 DNA: TGTGCCAGTAGTATAGATCACACCCTGAGCTCCTACGAGCAGTACTTC; CDR3 protein: CASSIDHTLSSYEQYF
clone size: .; J gene: TRBJ1-1; V gene: TRBV19; D gene: .; CDR3 DNA: TGTGCCAGTAGTATCGGCCCGGGGGGAACTGAAGCTTTCTTT; CDR3 protein: CASSIGPGGTEAFF
clone size: .; J gene: TRBJ2-1; V gene: TRBV14; D gene: .; CDR3 DNA: TGTGCCAGCAGCCAAGGTCCGCTCAATGAGCAGTTCTTC; CDR3 protein: CASSQGPLNEQFF
clone size: .; J gene: TRBJ2-1; V gene: TRBV5-5; D gene: TRBD2; CDR3 DNA: TGTGCCAGCAGCTTGGGGACTCTAGCGGGGGTCTACAATGAGCAGTTCTTC; CDR3 protein: CASSLGTLAGVYNEQFF
clone size: .; J gene: TRBJ2-1; V gene: TRBV28; D gene: .; CDR3 DNA: TGTGCCAGCAGCTCCCCCGGGGTTTATGAGCAGTTCTTC; CDR3 protein: CASSSPGVYEQFF
clone size: .; J gene: TRBJ2-7; V gene: TRBV12-5; D gene: .; CDR3 DNA: TGTGCTAGTGGTTTCCGCAGCTCCTACGAGCAGTACTTC; CDR3 protein: CASGFRSSYEQYF
clone size: .; J gene: TRBJ2-1; V gene: TRBV18; D gene: .; CDR3 DNA: TGTGCCAGCTCACCCTTACACACCCTATCTCGGAATGAGCAGTTCTTC; CDR3 protein: CASSPLHTLSRNEQFF
clone size: .; J gene: TRBJ2-7; V gene: TRBV29-1; D gene: .; CDR3 DNA: TGCAGCGCCGGAGAGACGACAGGAGAAGGGGGGGAGCAGTACTTC; CDR3 protein: CSAGETTGEGGEQYF
clone size: .; J gene: TRBJ1-5; V gene: TRBV15; D gene: .; CDR3 DNA: TGTGCCACCAGCAGCTATTGGGATCAGCCCCAGCATTTT; CDR3 protein: CATSSYWDQPQHF
clone size: .; J gene: TRBJ1-1; V gene: TRBV5-1; D gene: TRBD1; CDR3 DNA: TGCGCCAGCAGCTCCGGGACAGGGAGCACTGAAGCTTTCTTT; CDR3 protein: CASSSGTGSTEAFF
clone size: .; J gene: TRBJ2-7; V gene: TRBV28; D gene: .; CDR3 DNA: TGTGCCAGCAGCGACCACAACGAGCAGTACTTC; CDR3 protein: CASSDHNEQYF
clone size: .; J gene: TRBJ2-2; V gene: TRBV5-4; D gene: .; CDR3 DNA: TGTGCCAGCAGCCCGTGGGGGAGCGCGGGCACCGGGGAGCTGTTTTTT; CDR3 protein: CASSPWGSAGTGELFF
clone size: once; J gene: TRBJ2-1; V gene: TRBV7-8; D gene: .; CDR3 DNA: TGTGCCAGCAGCTTAGCCGAAACCTCCTACAATGAGCAGTTCTTC; CDR3 protein: CASSLAETSYNEQFF
clone size: .; J gene: TRBJ2-2; V gene: TRBV7-2; D gene: .; CDR3 DNA: TGTGCCAGCAGCTTAGTTAGGAACACCGGGGAGCTGTTTTTT; CDR3 protein: CASSLVRNTGELFF
clone size: .; J gene: TRBJ2-2; V gene: TRBV28; D gene: TRBD2; CDR3 DNA: TGTGCCAGCAGCTTCCTGGGACTAGCGGGAGGGCTGAACACCGGGGAGCTGTTTTTT; CDR3 protein: CASSFLGLAGGLNTGELFF
clone size: .; J gene: TRBJ1-2; V gene: TRBV18; D gene: .; CDR3 DNA: TGTGCCAGCTCACCACCCGGAGTTGACTATGGCTACACCTTC; CDR3 protein: CASSPPGVDYGYTF
clone size: .; J gene: TRBJ2-7; V gene: TRBV15; D gene: TRBD2; CDR3 DNA: TGTGCCACCAGCAGAGATCTATTCCCGGGAGGAACCCCCTACGAGCAGTACTTC; CDR3 protein: CATSRDLFPGGTPYEQYF
clone size: .; J gene: TRBJ1-4; V gene: TRBV18; D gene: .; CDR3 DNA: TGTGCCAGCTCACCATCTATTTGGCGGCTAACTAATGAAAAACTGTTTTTT; CDR3 protein: CASSPSIWRLTNEKLFF
clone size: once; J gene: TRBJ1-1; V gene: TRBV29-1; D gene: .; CDR3 DNA: TGCAGCGTGTCGGACAGTATGAACACTGAAGCTTTCTTT; CDR3 protein: CSVSDSMNTEAFF
clone size: .; J gene: TRBJ1-5; V gene: TRBV7-8; D gene: .; CDR3 DNA: TGTGCCAGCAGCTTAGCAGACAGCAATCAGCCCCAGCATTTT; CDR3 protein: CASSLADSNQPQHF
clone size: .; J gene: TRBJ2-7; V gene: TRBV10-2; D gene: TRBD1; CDR3 DNA: TGCGCCAGCAGTGGGACAGGCTTCTCCTACGAGCAGTACTTC; CDR3 protein: CASSGTGFSYEQYF
clone size: .; J gene: TRBJ2-5; V gene: TRBV2; D gene: .; CDR3 DNA: TGTGCCAGCAGTGAAGATAGCGACCCCGGCCTGGCCCAGTACTTC; CDR3 protein: CASSEDSDPGLAQYF
clone size: .; J gene: TRBJ2-3; V gene: TRBV10-3; D gene: .; CDR3 DNA: TGTGCCATCCACGATTCCCTGGACGGAGATACGCAGTATTTT; CDR3 protein: CAIHDSLDGDTQYF
clone size: .; J gene: TRBJ1-4; V gene: TRBV19; D gene: .; CDR3 DNA: TGTGCCAGTAGTATAACGGGGGCACAGGCCAAACTGTTTTTT; CDR3 protein: CASSITGAQAKLFF
clone size: .; J gene: TRBJ2-1; V gene: TRBV7-3; D gene: .; CDR3 DNA: TGTGCCAGCAGCTTCCGGGACCCTTCCCATTACAATGAGCAGTTCTTC; CDR3 protein: CASSFRDPSHYNEQFF
clone size: .; J gene: TRBJ1-1; V gene: TRBV2; D gene: .; CDR3 DNA: TGTGCCAGCAGCTTCGCGGCCCTGACTGAAGCTTTCTTT; CDR3 protein: CASSFAALTEAFF
clone size: .; J gene: TRBJ2-7; V gene: TRBV5-4; D gene: .; CDR3 DNA: TGTGCCAGCAGCTTGGACAGCTTCAGCTCCTACGAGCAGTACTTC; CDR3 protein: CASSLDSFSSYEQYF
clone size: .; J gene: TRBJ2-7; V gene: TRBV5-6; D gene: TRBD1; CDR3 DNA: TGTGCCAGCAGCGGTCAGGGGGTGGCCAGTTGGCAGTACTTC; CDR3 protein: CASSGQGVASWQYF
clone size: once; J gene: TRBJ2-2; V gene: TRBV6-5; D gene: .; CDR3 DNA: TGTGCCAGCATAATGACAGGAACCACCGGGGAGCTGTTTTTT; CDR3 protein: CASIMTGTTGELFF
clone size: .; J gene: TRBJ1-2; V gene: TRBV28; D gene: TRBD1; CDR3 DNA: TGTGCCAGCACTCCAGGGGGGTTGAGTGGCTACACCTTC; CDR3 protein: CASTPGGLSGYTF
clone size: .; J gene: TRBJ1-3; V gene: TRBV2; D gene: .; CDR3 DNA: TGTGCCAGCAGTGACAGGGTGGTCAACACCATATATTTT; CDR3 protein: CASSDRVVNTIYF
clone size: .; J gene: TRBJ2-7; V gene: TRBV11-2; D gene: .; CDR3 DNA: TGTGCCAGCAGCTTAGATCTCATGGGGACGTCCTGGGAGCAGTACTTC; CDR3 protein: CASSLDLMGTSWEQYF
clone size: .; J gene: TRBJ2-7; V gene: TRBV6-5; D gene: TRBD1; CDR3 DNA: TGTGCCAGCAGTATAACCGGGACAGGGGTTTACGAGCAGTACTTC; CDR3 protein: CASSITGTGVYEQYF
clone size: .; J gene: TRBJ2-7; V gene: TRBV10-1; D gene: .; CDR3 DNA: TGCGCCAGCAGTGAGTTCAGTTCGTATCCACGTATGGAGCAGTACTTC; CDR3 protein: CASSEFSSYPRMEQYF
clone size: .; J gene: TRBJ2-3; V gene: TRBV29-1; D gene: TRBD2; CDR3 DNA: TGCAGCGTTGGAAGGGCGGGAGGGGGCACAGATACGCAGTATTTT; CDR3 protein: CSVGRAGGGTDTQYF
clone size: .; J gene: TRBJ1-2; V gene: TRBV28; D gene: .; CDR3 DNA: TGTGCCAGCAATTTTGGGGGCCGGTATGGCTACACCTTC; CDR3 protein: CASNFGGRYGYTF
clone size: .; J gene: TRBJ2-3; V gene: TRBV29-1; D gene: TRBD1; CDR3 DNA: TGCAGCGTGGGACAGGTCGAAGATACGCAGTATTTT; CDR3 protein: CSVGQVEDTQYF
clone size: .; J gene: TRBJ2-7; V gene: TRBV5-1; D gene: TRBD1; CDR3 DNA: TGCGCCAGCAGCTCCTCCGGGACAGGTGCCTACGAGCAGTACTTC; CDR3 protein: CASSSSGTGAYEQYF
clone size: .; J gene: TRBJ2-4; V gene: TRBV28; D gene: TRBD1; CDR3 DNA: TGTGCCAGCAGTACCCCCGGGACAGGGTCCCTAGCGATTGGTACAAACATTCAGTACTTC; CDR3 protein: CASSTPGTGSLAIGTNIQYF
clone size: .; J gene: TRBJ2-5; V gene: TRBV27; D gene: TRBD2; CDR3 DNA: TGTGCCAGCAGTTCCTACCGAGGGAGGGATGTTCAAGAGACCCAGTACTTC; CDR3 protein: CASSSYRGRDVQETQYF
clone size: .; J gene: TRBJ2-7; V gene: TRBV27; D gene: TRBD1; CDR3 DNA: TGTGCCAGCGGTAGACAGGGCCCCTACGAGCAGTACTTC; CDR3 protein: CASGRQGPYEQYF
clone size: .; J gene: TRBJ2-3; V gene: TRBV28; D gene: TRBD2; CDR3 DNA: TGTGCCAGCAGTTTATGGACGGGGGGAAGCACAGATACGCAGTATTTT; CDR3 protein: CASSLWTGGSTDTQYF
clone size: .; J gene: TRBJ1-4; V gene: TRBV15; D gene: TRBD1; CDR3 DNA: TGTGCCACCAGCACCAGGACAGGGGTGGGCGAAAAACTGTTTTTT; CDR3 protein: CATSTRTGVGEKLFF